These 22 T cell receptor beta chains share one sample of origin, sequenced in a study of T cells in Graves' hyperthyroidism and ophthalmopathy. Amplification targeted TCR beta CDR3 regions from RNA transcripts. First-round RT-PCR targeting the TCR CDR3 was performed with the HTBI primer set. TCRdb used MiXCR to reprocess the multiplex PCR reads, holding one entry per CDR3 protein. The repertoire holds 500,000 or so distinct CDR3 sequences, with roughly a sixth as singletons. Sequencing was done on a sample of blood. Receptor source: a woman younger than 30 with Graves' ophthalmopathy.

This clonotype has only a few counts. As DNA, the CDR3 is TGCAGTGCTCCCGGAGGGACAGGGCCTAGAGAGCAGTACTTC. Amino acid sequence: CSAPGGTGPREQYF. J is TRBJ2-7 and V is TRBV20-1; TRBD1 aligns across 9 bases. V was clipped by 5 bases and J by 7 bases; unmatched bases: 12. This CDR3 has 14 residues. Per germline, CDR1 DFQATT and CDR2 SNEGSKA (reference sequence).

The V and J genes are TRBV3-1 and TRBJ2-1; 8 bases are a match to TRBD2. The CDR3 spans 16 residues. J lost 7 bases, V lost 0 bases, and 8 bases had no gene match. CDR1 is LGHDT, CDR2 YNNKEL, per germline (reference sequence). The CDR3 here is CASSQDRSGRGNEQFF. DNA of the CDR3: TGTGCCAGCAGCCAAGATAGGAGCGGGAGAGGAAATGAGCAGTTCTTC.

V gene TRBV6-1 combines with J gene TRBJ2-3, with a possible D match to TRBD2 (6 bases). The CDR3 loop spans 14 amino acids. Germline CDR1 MNHNS, CDR2 SASEGT. The V gene lost 8 bases and the J gene lost 4 bases, with 16 bases spanning the gap. CDR3 region: CASSIGGVSDTQYF. CDR3 coding DNA: TGTGCCAGCTCCATCGGCGGGGTTTCAGATACGCAGTATTTT.

This clonotype has more than one count but fewer than ten. The chain uses TRBV28 and TRBJ1-1, with 8 bases identical to TRBD1. CDR3 length: 15 amino acids. With V trimmed by 3 bases and J by 7 bases, 10 bases remained unmatched. Germline V CDR1 and CDR2: MDHEN, SYDVKM. The CDR3 loop is CASSFPGGRLFEAFF. DNA for the CDR3: TGTGCCAGCAGTTTCCCAGGGGGCCGCCTTTTTGAAGCTTTCTTT.

This chain uses TRBV4-1 with TRBJ1-5; no definite D call. Trimming shortened V by 3 bases and J by 0 bases, and 9 bases separated the two germline ends. This CDR3 has 15 residues. In germline, CDR1 is MGHRA, CDR2 YSYEKL. CDR3 DNA sequence: TGCGCCAGCAGCCACCCTAAAAGTAGCAATCAGCCCCAGCATTTT. This gives the protein CASSHPKSSNQPQHF.

This clonotype was recorded at least ten times. The gene calls are TRBV7-9 and TRBJ2-2; 9 positions match TRBD1. Germline lookup yields CDR1 SEHNR and CDR2 FQNEAQ (reference sequence). After removal of 1 base from V and 7 bases from J, the junction contained 4 bases not matched to a gene. The CDR3 loop spans 15 amino acids. The CDR3 region has the DNA TGTGCCAGCAGCTTAGGGACAGGGGATGTCGGGGAGCTGTTTTTT. Amino acid sequence: CASSLGTGDVGELFF. Complete variable domain (other parts from reference TRBV7-9 and TRBJ2-2): DTGVSQNPRHKITKRGQNVTFRCDPISEHNRLYWYRQTLGQGPEFLTYFQNEAQLEKSRLLSDRFSAERPKGSFSTLEIQRTEQGDSAMYLCASSLGTGDVGELFFGEGSRLTVL.

This clonotype was seen repeatedly, ten times or more. The V gene is TRBV2, the J gene TRBJ2-5; D may match TRBD1 or TRBD2 (6 bases each). Germline values: CDR1 SNHLY, CDR2 FYNNEI. The CDR3 runs to 13 residues. V was shortened by 11 bases and J by 4 bases, with 17 bases between the two germline ends. CDR3 protein: CAVGGRGSETQYF. The CDR3 DNA follows: TGTGCCGTGGGAGGCAGGGGTTCAGAGACCCAGTACTTC.

The chain couples TRBV6-1 to TRBJ2-3; D uncertain. CDR1 and CDR2 from the germline V gene are MNHNS and SASEGT. The CDR3 runs 14 residues. V dropped 6 bases and J dropped 2 bases, with 12 bases sitting between them. The CDR3 region is CASRRPQDTDTQYF. In DNA, the CDR3 is TGTGCCAGCAGACGACCCCAGGACACAGATACGCAGTATTTT.

This clonotype was observed at least ten times. The chain has TRBV7-2 and TRBJ2-1, with TRBD1 matching 7 bases. Germline-derived CDR1 and CDR2 are SGHTA and FQGNSA. Trimming took 2 bases from V and 5 from J; bases not matched to a gene: 6. The CDR3 is 15 residues long. The CDR3, as DNA: TGTGCCAGCAGCTTAATGAGGGGGCGTAACAATGAGCAGTTCTTC. Amino acid sequence: CASSLMRGRNNEQFF.

This clonotype was counted at least ten times. The V call is TRBV5-1, the J call TRBJ2-7; 8 bases line up with TRBD1. Germline V lookup: CDR1 SGHRS, CDR2 YFSETQ. Germline trimming cut 3 bases from V and 5 bases from J; bases unmatched to any gene: 13. This CDR3 is built from 16 residues. The CDR3 region is CASSWQKDRAINEQYF. The CDR3 DNA sequence: TGCGCCAGCAGCTGGCAAAAGGACAGGGCAATCAACGAGCAGTACTTC. The full variable domain, its missing parts supplied by reference TRBV5-1 and TRBJ2-7, is KAGVTQTPRYLIKTRGQQVTLSCSPISGHRSVSWYQQTPGQGLQFLFEYFSETQRNKGNFPGRFSGRQFSNSRSEMNVSTLELGDSALYLCASSWQKDRAINEQYFGPGTRLTVT.

V is TRBV20-1 and J is TRBJ1-2; 8 bases agree with TRBD1. V was pared by 7 bases and J by 2 bases, with 9 bases of the junction left unmatched. Germline lookup yields CDR1 DFQATT and CDR2 SNEGSKA (reference sequence). This CDR3 contains 14 residues. In nucleotides, the CDR3 is TGCAGTGTTTCGACAGGGGTAGGGAACTATGGCTACACCTTC. This sequence encodes CSVSTGVGNYGYTF.

This clonotype was detected a few times. This rearrangement joins TRBV5-1 to TRBJ2-5, with D perhaps given as TRBD1 or TRBD2 (5 bases each). From germline, CDR1 is SGHRS and CDR2 YFSETQ. Trimming shortened V by 4 bases and J by 3 bases, and 16 bases separated the two germline ends. The CDR3 runs 15 residues. The CDR3 here is CASSPAGATEETQYF. CDR3 sequence (DNA): TGCGCCAGCAGCCCGGCCGGGGCGACGGAAGAGACCCAGTACTTC.

The J gene is TRBJ1-5, the V gene TRBV6-1; a weak D match, TRBD1 (5 bases). This CDR3 is 14 amino acids long. Germline CDR1 MNHNS, CDR2 SASEGT. Between the trimmed V and J ends, which lost 6 bases and 0 bases, there was a span of 9 bases. CDR3 DNA: TGTGCCAGCAGGGTTCAGGGTAGCAATCAGCCCCAGCATTTT. Protein sequence: CASRVQGSNQPQHF.

This rearrangement joins TRBV7-9 to TRBJ1-5; D perhaps matches TRBD1 (5 bases). The germline gives CDR1 SEHNR, CDR2 FQNEAQ (reference sequence). V was clipped by 5 bases and J by 2 bases, with 16 bases between them. The CDR3 length is 16 residues. CDR3 in DNA: TGTGCCAGCAGCCCCAGGGTGGTCGGGGGCAATCAGCCCCAGCATTTT. Its translation is CASSPRVVGGNQPQHF.

This clonotype was counted at least ten times. The rearrangement uses TRBV7-9 and TRBJ2-3; no clear D. The V gene's germline CDR1 is SEHNR and CDR2 FQNEAQ (reference sequence). The CDR3 consists of 12 residues. With 11 bases removed from V and 3 bases from J, the gap between germline ends came to 12 bases. The DNA of the CDR3 is TGTGCCGGGTCACTCTCAACAGATACGCAGTATTTT. As protein: CAGSLSTDTQYF.

This clonotype was detected only a few times. V is TRBV9 and J is TRBJ1-5, with 7 positions matching TRBD1. The CDR3 is made up of 15 amino acids. Germline V gene data show CDR1 as SGDLS and CDR2 as YYNGEE. V lost 0 bases to trimming and J lost 5 bases; unmatched junction nucleotides: 5. The CDR3 protein is CASSVGDSPDQPQHF. CDR3 in DNA: TGTGCCAGCAGCGTAGGGGACAGCCCGGATCAGCCCCAGCATTTT.

This rearrangement joins TRBV7-9 to TRBJ1-4, with TRBD1 as a possible D gene (6 bases). This CDR3 spans 15 amino acids. Trimming took 1 base from V and 6 from J, leaving 12 bases between them. CDR1 and CDR2 (germline): SEHNR, FQNEAQ (reference sequence). The CDR3 DNA is TGTGCCAGCAGCTTAGATCGGGACAAGGATGAAAAACTGTTTTTT. This translates into CASSLDRDKDEKLFF. Full variable domain (rest looked up from reference TRBV7-9 and TRBJ1-4): DTGVSQNPRHKITKRGQNVTFRCDPISEHNRLYWYRQTLGQGPEFLTYFQNEAQLEKSRLLSDRFSAERPKGSFSTLEIQRTEQGDSAMYLCASSLDRDKDEKLFFGSGTQLSVL.

The genes are TRBV6-1 and TRBJ2-2; TRBD1 matches at 8 bases. The CDR3 runs to 14 residues. Germline trimming cut 6 bases from V and 7 bases from J; bases unmatched to any gene: 7. Germline V lookup: CDR1 MNHNS, CDR2 SASEGT. CDR3 DNA: TGTGCCAGCAGCCAGACAGGGGCTGACGGGGAGCTGTTTTTT. It specifies CASSQTGADGELFF.

This clonotype was observed a few times. The chain recombines TRBV4-2 with TRBJ2-1; 11 positions agree with TRBD2. Germline V gene sequence: CDR1 LGHNA, CDR2 YNFKEQ. With 4 bases clipped from V and 7 bases from J, the junction kept 9 bases outside the gene matches. The length of the CDR3 is 16 residues. In DNA, the CDR3 is TGTGCCAGCAGCCCTGAACTAGCGGGAGACCTGAATGAGCAGTTCTTC. This encodes CASSPELAGDLNEQFF.

This clonotype was seen more than once but under ten times. The chain combines TRBV3-1 with TRBJ2-2, with D unresolved. Germline loops: CDR1 LGHDT, CDR2 YNNKEL (reference sequence). CDR3 length: 14 residues. V was clipped by 4 bases and J by 3 bases, with 9 bases between them. In DNA form, the CDR3 reads TGTGCCAGCAGCCGGCTAGTGGACACCGGGGAGCTGTTTTTT. The encoded protein is CASSRLVDTGELFF.

The rearrangement joins TRBV30 to TRBJ2-2, with D possibly called TRBD1 or TRBD2 (6 bases each). V was trimmed by 0 bases and J by 5 bases, leaving 19 bases between them. The CDR3 covers 17 residues. CDR1 and CDR2 from the germline V gene are GTSNPN and SVGIG (reference sequence). DNA for the CDR3: TGTGCCTGGAGTGTATATTTGTGGGGGGCCCAGACCGGGGAGCTGTTTTTT. It is translated as CAWSVYLWGAQTGELFF.

This clonotype was observed at least ten times. J is TRBJ2-7 and V is TRBV5-1; D gene ambiguous. The V end was cut by 2 bases, the J end by 2 bases, with 14 bases between. This CDR3 has 15 amino acids. The germline CDR1 and CDR2 sequences are SGHRS and YFSETQ. The CDR3 reads CASSFGTSSTYEQYF. For the CDR3, the DNA is TGCGCCAGCAGCTTTGGAACGTCGTCAACCTACGAGCAGTACTTC.